The T cell receptor beta chain under discussion was sequenced for a study of T cell responses to AZD1222 COVID-19 vaccine. Study-wide points: No day 14 peak samples; only post-peak repertoires were characterized. Spike as a whole was targeted by vaccine-associated CD4 TCRs, dominant at 160-218 and 743-854.

V lost 7 bases to trimming and J lost 4 bases; unmatched junction nucleotides: 8. The CDR3 runs to 14 residues. Germline V CDR1 and CDR2: SGHRS, YFSETQ. This clone was picked up one time. The target antigen is unknown. TCRdb's table, derived via immunoSEQ multiplex PCR, lists solely in-frame clones and lacks some. The data hold around 150,000 clones, with roughly 90% observed a single time. The V call is TRBV5-1, the J call TRBJ1-1, with 9 bases aligning to TRBD1. The sequencing here drew on peripheral blood, taken 28 days after the second AZD1222 dose. The clonotype was recovered from an adult who received the AZD1222 COVID-19 vaccine. The CDR3 here is CASRDRAVGTEAFF. Here the CDR3 DNA reads TGCGCCAGCCGGGACAGGGCGGTAGGCACTGAAGCTTTCTTT.